This T cell receptor beta chain was sequenced for a study of blood T cell repertoires in COVID-19 (dated by TCRdb to about 2020). Some background on the complete study: Collaborator samples came from the United States, Italy and Spain and covered acute and convalescent phases of COVID-19. Deeply sampled blood TCRbeta repertoires from subjects exposed to, actively infected with, or recovered from COVID-19 were included in the dataset. The repertoires were released in a freely available public database intended as a resource for research on the immune response to SARS-CoV-2. The samples were drawn from two sources: the first 160 participants of the ongoing ImmuneRACE study, and fewer than 1,500 subjects contributed by 6 global collaborators. Where available, HLA class I and class II types were obtained from metadata supplied by the sample provider rather than from assay-based typing. The sample metadata nearly always contained a de-identified subject ID, COVID-19 status, age in years and sex. The material from the prospective study consisted of cDNA or gDNA derived from T cells, B-cell-depleted T cells, or PBMCs. The research as a whole found: Clinical and demographic metadata were provided uncurated, with the amount varying by source and participant.

TCRbeta CDR3 regions were amplified from genomic DNA by means of the immunoSEQ Assay, a bias-controlled multiplex PCR. The authors' analysis ran thus. The number of nucleated cells in each sample was estimated from the amplification of reference gene primers within the assay. To quantify the absolute abundance of each unique TCRbeta CDR3 rearrangement, sequence reads were collapsed and filtered. Productive Simpson clonality was computed per sample as the square root of Simpson's diversity index over productive rearrangements. This is the immuneACCESS table as TCRdb keeps it, with only in-frame sequences that have V and J called. A part of the clones is gone; compared with another copy, unresolved V genes explain less than half, and the rest is unexplained. V and J calls and clone size are given by that table; D and trimming were obtained from the DNA. Here the sample has some 150,000 clones; less than 85% occur a single time. The top ten clones comprise about 9.3% of the sample.

CDR3 length: 12 amino acids, cysteine to phenylalanine. Only the CDR3 DNA is retained, 36 bases long and in frame from the first base. Deletion took 4 bases off V and 6 bases off J, with a span of 9 bases between the germline ends. According to the germline V gene, CDR1 reads SNHLY and CDR2 reads FYNNEI. The collaborating institutions used their own protocols to collect whole blood in K2EDTA tubes. For TCRbeta analysis, collaborators shipped samples in one of three forms: frozen whole blood, isolated PBMCs, or DNA extracted from either of those sample types. In the case of this clone: Its recognized antigen is unknown. The record has no base qualities; no much larger clone is one base away.

The chain is encoded by TRBV2 joined to TRBJ1-2; the D gene is perhaps TRBD1, on 6 matching bases. This TCR was recovered from a woman of 80 years or more in a cohort sampled during active or convalescent COVID-19. Material: peripheral blood. In nucleotide form, the sequence is TGTGCCAGCAGTGGTCGGACAGATGGCTACACCTTC. Its translation reads: CASSGRTDGYTF.